The sequence of this T cell receptor beta chain was determined in a study of cytomegalovirus exposure and HLA in healthy donors. Vbeta (60) and Jbeta (13) primers were used in the PCR. TCRdb's copy holds only in-frame clones and misses some; the assay was immunoSEQ multiplex PCR. Among some 170,000 clones, over 60% were seen once, and the ten largest hold less than 8%. J was trimmed by 3 bases and V by 6 bases; bases with no gene match: 5. This CDR3 has 15 residues. Germline values: CDR1 MNHNS, CDR2 SASEGT. General study findings and limits: As a later analysis showed, a missense DCLRE1C variant was linked to trimming of TCR beta V- and J-genes.

Points on this clone: Its specificity is not known.

This sequence originates from a man aged 35 to 55 in good health and CMV-seropositive. The sequenced sample was PBMCs. The chain uses TRBV6-1 and TRBJ2-6; TRBD1 matches 7 bases. For the CDR3, the DNA is TGTGCCAGCAGGGAGACAGGGAATGGGGCCAACGTCCTGACTTTC. Encoded protein: CASRETGNGANVLTF.